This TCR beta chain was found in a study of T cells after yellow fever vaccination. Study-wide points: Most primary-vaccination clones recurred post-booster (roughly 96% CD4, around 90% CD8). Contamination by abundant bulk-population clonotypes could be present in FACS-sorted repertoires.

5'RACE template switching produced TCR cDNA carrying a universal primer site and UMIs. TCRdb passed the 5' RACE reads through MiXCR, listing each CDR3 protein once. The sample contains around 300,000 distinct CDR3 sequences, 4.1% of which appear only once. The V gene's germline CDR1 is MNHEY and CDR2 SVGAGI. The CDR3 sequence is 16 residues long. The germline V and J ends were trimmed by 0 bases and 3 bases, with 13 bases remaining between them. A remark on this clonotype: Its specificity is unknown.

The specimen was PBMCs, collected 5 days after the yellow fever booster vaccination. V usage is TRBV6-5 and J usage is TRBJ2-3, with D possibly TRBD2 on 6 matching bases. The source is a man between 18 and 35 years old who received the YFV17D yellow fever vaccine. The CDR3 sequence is CASSYSRLARTDTQYF. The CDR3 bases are TGTGCCAGCAGTTACTCGAGGCTAGCGAGGACAGATACGCAGTATTTT.